This TCR beta chain was observed in a study of ipilimumab plus nivolumab after autologous stem cell transplantation. Patients got ipilimumab 1 mg/kg beginning 14 to 28 days post-transplant. Only in-frame clones appear in the TCRdb table, and some are missing; sequencing was by immunoSEQ multiplex PCR. The sample shows fewer than 95,000 clones, 83% of them seen only once. The CDR3 runs to 11 residues. CDR1 SGHDT and CDR2 YYEEEE come from the germline V gene. Trimming left V 1 base short and J 9 bases short, with 8 bases between. This material consisted of PBMCs, taken in a trial of ipilimumab plus nivolumab as post-transplant consolidation. The rearrangement joins TRBV5-6 to TRBJ2-7; no firm D call. This sequence originates from a male donor with diffuse large B-cell lymphoma. The DNA of the CDR3 is TGTGCCAGCAGCTTGCTGGCGGCGCAGTACTTC. It specifies CASSLLAAQYF.